Shown below are 2 T cell receptor beta chains from a single sample sequenced in a study of circulating and synovial CD4+ cells in juvenile arthritis. Here immunoSEQ multiplex PCR was the method, and the copy in TCRdb shows in-frame clones only, minus some. The table lists about 34,000 clones, 95% of them singletons. What was sequenced was CD4+ T cells from blood. These receptors came from a human donor with juvenile idiopathic arthritis.

The V and J genes are TRBV6-1 and TRBJ2-5, with a weak D call TRBD2 (7 bases). V lost 4 bases, J lost 6 bases, and 12 bases lay in between. CDR3 length: 13 amino acids. CDR1 and CDR2 (germline): MNHNS, SASEGT. The CDR3, as DNA: TGTGCCAGCAGTGGGGGGGGGCCCCAGACCCAGTACTTC. This gives the protein CASSGGGPQTQYF.

This chain links TRBV19 with TRBJ1-1, with TRBD1 matching 8 bases. The length of the CDR3 is 14 residues. V lost 10 bases to trimming and J lost 4 bases; unmatched junction nucleotides: 11. From germline, CDR1 is LNHDA and CDR2 SQIVND (reference sequence). CDR3 nucleotides: TGTGCCACATACGAAGACAGGGGAGGCACTGAAGCTTTCTTT. It translates to CATYEDRGGTEAFF.